This T cell receptor beta chain was captured in a study of T cells in Graves' hyperthyroidism and ophthalmopathy. The CDR3 regions of TCR beta were amplified from RNA transcripts. HTBI primers drove first-round RT-PCR of the TCR CDR3. TCRdb fed the multiplex PCR reads into MiXCR, producing one record per CDR3 protein. This sample has 550,000 to 850,000 distinct CDR3 sequences; roughly 20% occur once, and the top ten carry 16%. Diagnoses rested on clinical symptoms, serum thyroxine and TRAb, thyroid ultrasound and orbital computed tomography. This clonotype was counted a few times. Its target is unknown. The study, taken as a whole, reports: Expanded thyroid clonotypes (above 0.001) were mostly also found in blood.

Germline V CDR1 and CDR2: LGHNA, YNFKEQ. Trimming removed 1 base at V and 5 bases at J, with 21 bases between. CDR3 size: 18 residues. This clonotype was sampled from a woman aged 50 to 65 with Graves' hyperthyroidism that later progressed to Graves' ophthalmopathy. The gene calls are TRBV4-2 and TRBJ1-5; D unresolved. Sequenced sample: blood. The CDR3 bases are TGTGCCAGCAGCCAAGCGTCTCCGGGCCCCGGAGAGCATCAGCCCCAGCATTTT. Protein sequence: CASSQASPGPGEHQPQHF.